This TCR beta chain was profiled in a study of T cells in Graves' hyperthyroidism and ophthalmopathy. Trimming left V 3 bases short and J 5 bases short, with 10 bases between. Germline values: CDR1 SEHNR, CDR2 FQNEAQ (reference sequence). This CDR3 is 13 amino acids long. Using RNA transcripts as the source, TCR beta CDR3 regions were amplified. HTBI primers were used for first-round RT-PCR of the TCR CDR3. TCRdb ran MiXCR on the multiplex PCR reads and lists one entry per CDR3 protein. The sample includes 300,000 to 450,000 distinct CDR3 sequences, around 14% of them seen just once. This clonotype has only a few counts.

The chain combines TRBV7-9 with TRBJ1-2; a weak D match, TRBD1 (5 bases). Sequenced sample: blood. The TCR sequence derives from a woman between 18 and 30 years old with Graves' hyperthyroidism that later progressed to Graves' ophthalmopathy. The CDR3 region has the DNA TGTGCCAGCAGCTTCCGGGACGGTTATGGCTACACCTTC. Translating it yields CASSFRDGYGYTF.